This T cell receptor beta chain was observed in a study of Ad26.COV2.S vaccination and SARS-CoV-2 variants. Study summary: The COV1001 Ad26.COV2.S trial arm included the donor. Ad26.COV2.S, an intramuscular injection, was given once or twice 56 days apart. General study points: Vaccine and placebo recipients had comparable breadth of non-spike TCRs.

This clone was seen a handful of times. Its specificity is not known. The treatment was: about 20 received Ad26.COV2.S at low or high dose, single or two shots; five or six received placebo; per-sample allocation not given. Each sample was drawn 63 days after the first injection (of vaccine or placebo). The table came from immunoSEQ multiplex PCR; TCRdb's copy has only in-frame clones and leaves some out. Here the sample spans 300,000 to 400,000 clones, around nine tenths being singletons. The specimen comprised peripheral blood, sampled in a trial of Ad26.COV2.S vaccine versus placebo. The source is a person between 18 and 59 years old who received the Ad26.COV2.S COVID-19 vaccine or a placebo.

DNA of the CDR3: TGTGCCTGGAGTAGGGGACAGGACAATTCACCCCTCCACTTT. Its translation is CAWSRGQDNSPLHF. J is TRBJ1-6 and V is TRBV30; TRBD1 agrees at 8 bases. Looked up from germline, CDR1 is GTSNPN and CDR2 is SVGIG (reference sequence). The junction had 4 bases not matched to a gene; V was cut back by 2 bases and J by 7 bases. The CDR3 totals 14 residues.